This TCR beta chain was identified during a study of T-cell reconstitution after alpha-beta-depleted transplantation in children. Points from the study as a whole: Some patients' high day-60 TCRbeta diversity was traced to surviving recipient T cells and thymic progenitors. Alpha-beta T cells present about two months after transplant were reported to originate from several hundred expanded graft clones. Newly produced T cells mostly provided counts and TCRbeta diversity after one year, as hyperexpanded clones declined.

V was pared by 2 bases and J by 5 bases, with 6 bases of the junction left unmatched. Germline CDR1 SGHRS, CDR2 YFSETQ. There are 14 residues in the CDR3. During its preparation, the TCRbeta library received unique molecular identifiers. TCRdb passed the PCR reads through MiXCR, listing each CDR3 protein once. The data contain 700,000 to 950,000 distinct CDR3 sequences, less than 20% of them singletons. As to this clonotype: Antigen: not known.

V is TRBV5-1 and J is TRBJ1-1; 7 bases match TRBD1. This material consisted of PBMCs, mostly from graft donor cells, taken 360 days after TCRalphabeta/CD19-depleted stem cell transplant. This TCR was recovered from a male patient younger than 18 who had a stem cell transplant for acute lymphoblastic leukemia, so the T cells may come from the graft donor. The CDR3 spells CASSLQGPPTEAFF. In DNA, the CDR3 is TGCGCCAGCAGCTTACAGGGGCCGCCTACTGAAGCTTTCTTT.